The subject of this entry is one TCR beta chain. Its antigen remains unknown. The data were taken from a study of T cell responses to AZD1222 COVID-19 vaccine. Second-dose intervals of approximately 4 or approximately 12 weeks were pooled. V lost 3 bases and J lost 6; bases outside the gene matches: 4. The CDR3 is made up of 14 amino acids. CDR1 is LNHDA and CDR2 is SQIVND in the germline V gene (reference sequence). Using immunoSEQ multiplex PCR, the repertoire was profiled, and TCRdb retains in-frame clones only, with some absent. This table holds under 150,000 clones, about nine tenths found once. Overall study results and limits: Among AZD1222 vaccinees, only 5 to 7 were seropositive at baseline. Donors were largely white British and mainly female; clonal diversity was possibly underestimated. CD4 TCRs associated with vaccination spanned spike, dominating at 160-218 and 743-854.

Material: peripheral blood, obtained 28 days after the second AZD1222 dose. The V gene is TRBV19, the J gene TRBJ1-5; 8 bases align to TRBD1. The sequence was obtained from an adult who received the AZD1222 COVID-19 vaccine. The CDR3 DNA reads TGTGCCAGTAGTATTCGACAGGGGTTTCAGCCCCAGCATTTT. Its protein is CASSIRQGFQPQHF.